Each of the 32 T cell receptor beta chains below was sequenced from the same sample in a study of cytomegalovirus exposure and HLA in healthy donors. PCR was performed using 60 Vbeta and 13 Jbeta primers. Only in-frame clones appear in the TCRdb table, and some are missing; sequencing was by immunoSEQ multiplex PCR. Here the sample spans around 130,000 clones, roughly four fifths being singletons. The sequencing input was PBMCs. The receptors were sampled from a boy between 10 and 17 years old in good health and CMV-seronegative.

In nucleotides, the CDR3 is TGTGCCTGGTCAACTAGCGGGGCACTCAATGAGCAGTTCTTC. Residues: CAWSTSGALNEQFF. The V call is TRBV30, the J call TRBJ2-1; 10 bases are a match to TRBD2. This CDR3 has 14 amino acids. V was pared by 5 bases and J by 6 bases, with 7 bases of the junction left unmatched. Germline CDR1 is GTSNPN and CDR2 is SVGIG (reference sequence). The variable domain in full, with the rest retrieved from reference TRBV30 and TRBJ2-1, is SQTIHQWPATLVQPVGSPLSLECTVEGTSNPNLYWYRQAAGRGLQLLFYSVGIGQISSEVPQNLSASRPQDRQFILSSKKLLLSDSGFYLCAWSTSGALNEQFFGPGTRLTVL.

The table lists this clone with a count of one. The chain uses TRBV7-7 and TRBJ2-5; tentative D call: TRBD1 (5 bases). This CDR3 has 15 residues. Trimming removed 1 base at V and 2 bases at J, with 11 bases between. Per germline, CDR1 SSHAT and CDR2 FNYEAQ (reference sequence). DNA for the CDR3: TGTGCCAGCAGCTTAGGTGGGGCAGGGCAAGAGACCCAGTACTTC. Its protein is CASSLGGAGQETQYF.

This clone was seen just once. CDR3 amino acids: CASRRVAGGTEQFF. The CDR3, as DNA: TGCGCCAGCAGGCGGGTAGCGGGAGGGACTGAGCAGTTCTTC. The J gene is TRBJ2-1, the V gene TRBV5-1; 11 bases map to TRBD2. There are 14 residues in the CDR3. V lost 5 bases to trimming and J lost 9 bases; unmatched junction nucleotides: 7. CDR1 is SGHRS, CDR2 YFSETQ, per germline. Full variable domain (remainder filled in from reference TRBV5-1 and TRBJ2-1): KAGVTQTPRYLIKTRGQQVTLSCSPISGHRSVSWYQQTPGQGLQFLFEYFSETQRNKGNFPGRFSGRQFSNSRSEMNVSTLELGDSALYLCASRRVAGGTEQFFGPGTRLTVL.

The genes are TRBV6-1 and TRBJ2-5; 7 bases are a match to TRBD1. The germline V gene has CDR1 MNHNS and CDR2 SASEGT. The CDR3 has 14 amino acids. With 8 bases clipped from V and 4 bases from J, the junction kept 10 bases outside the gene matches. The CDR3 DNA reads as TGTGCCAGCCGGACAGGCTTAGGGTCAGAGACCCAGTACTTC. It specifies CASRTGLGSETQYF.

In nucleotides, the CDR3 is TGTGCCAGCAGCGTCAGGGAGCAGTACTTC. It encodes CASSVREQYF. The chain uses TRBV9 and TRBJ2-7; D is unresolved. Germline V gene lookup returns CDR1 SGDLS and CDR2 YYNGEE. The CDR3 covers 10 residues. V lost 2 bases and J 7 bases, leaving 4 bases between the germline ends.

The chain links TRBV6-1 to TRBJ2-7; unclear D gene. The CDR3 runs to 14 residues. In germline, CDR1 is MNHNS, CDR2 SASEGT. Trimming took off 1 base at V and 0 bases at J, with 7 bases between the two ends. The CDR3 spells CASSEGLNSYEQYF. The CDR3 DNA reads as TGTGCCAGCAGTGAAGGACTTAACTCCTACGAGCAGTACTTC.

The J gene is TRBJ2-3, the V gene TRBV4-2; weak D call: TRBD2 (5 bases). CDR1 is LGHNA, CDR2 YNFKEQ, per germline. The V end was cut by 2 bases, the J end by 2 bases, with 11 bases between. CDR3 length: 15 residues. The CDR3: CASSQLRLSTDTQYF. CDR3 bases: TGTGCCAGCAGCCAACTAAGACTATCCACAGATACGCAGTATTTT.

V gene TRBV25-1 combines with J gene TRBJ1-5, with TRBD1 identical over 10 bases. Losses at the gene ends were 5 bases for V and 7 bases for J; bases not matched to a gene: 8. In germline, CDR1 is MGHDK, CDR2 SYGVNS. The CDR3 is made up of 15 amino acids. The CDR3 DNA follows: TGTGCCAGCAGTAGTGCCGGGACAGGGGAACAGCCCCAGCATTTT. This translates into CASSSAGTGEQPQHF.

The genes are TRBV6-6 and TRBJ1-4, with TRBD1 matching over 11 bases. Looked up from germline, CDR1 is MNHNY and CDR2 is SVGAGI (reference sequence). This CDR3 has 14 residues. The V and J ends lost 5 bases and 7 bases, in that order; junction bases with no gene match: 3. DNA of the CDR3: TGTGCCAGCAGTCCGGACAGGGGGCTTGAAAAACTGTTTTTT. Amino acids: CASSPDRGLEKLFF.

V usage is TRBV2 and J usage is TRBJ2-4; a weak D match, TRBD2 (5 bases). The V end lost 7 bases, the J end lost 2 bases, and 12 bases lay between the germline ends. The V gene's germline CDR1 is SNHLY and CDR2 FYNNEI. The CDR3 runs to 14 residues. In nucleotides, the CDR3 is TGTGCCAGCAACGTACGAGGGTCCAAAAACATTCAGTACTTC. Protein sequence: CASNVRGSKNIQYF.

The V and J genes are TRBV19 and TRBJ2-1; 8 nucleotides line up with TRBD1. Germline CDR1 and CDR2: LNHDA and SQIVND (reference sequence). V shed 10 bases, J shed 5 bases, and the junction held 7 bases outside the gene matches. The CDR3 is 13 residues long. The CDR3 reads CAIRDRRNNEQFF. CDR3 in DNA: TGTGCCATCCGGGACAGGCGAAACAATGAGCAGTTCTTC.

The chain recombines TRBV6-1 with TRBJ2-1, with 10 nucleotides matching TRBD2. Germline V gives CDR1 MNHNS, CDR2 SASEGT. With 1 base clipped from V and 9 bases from J, the junction kept 6 bases outside the gene matches. This CDR3 is 15 amino acids long. CDR3 residues: CASSEVLAGEIEQFF. In DNA, the CDR3 is TGTGCCAGCAGTGAAGTCCTAGCGGGAGAAATTGAGCAGTTCTTC.

With regard to this clone: Other nucleotide sequences from this sample produce the same CDR3. The V call is TRBV15, the J call TRBJ1-3; 7 bases agree with TRBD1. Trimming at V came to 0 bases and at J to 2 bases, leaving 7 bases not matched to a gene. Germline lookup yields CDR1 LNHNV and CDR2 YYDKDF (reference sequence). The CDR3 is 17 amino acids. CDR3 DNA sequence: TGTGCCACCAGCAGAGATTTGACAGGGTCCCCTGGAAACACCATATATTTT. Residues: CATSRDLTGSPGNTIYF.

The chain is built from TRBV5-1 and TRBJ2-1, with D uncertain. This CDR3 contains 13 residues. The germline V gene has CDR1 SGHRS and CDR2 YFSETQ. V was shortened by 4 bases and J by 6 bases, with 11 bases between the two germline ends. As DNA, the CDR3 is TGCGCCAGCAGCCCGCTACCGATCAATGAGCAGTTCTTC. Its protein is CASSPLPINEQFF.

This clone appeared a few times. CDR3 sequence (DNA): TGTGCCAGCAGCCCATACACCGGGGAGCTGTTTTTT. The encoded protein is CASSPYTGELFF. This rearrangement joins TRBV5-6 to TRBJ2-2, with no clear D. The CDR3 length is 12 residues. In germline, CDR1 is SGHDT, CDR2 YYEEEE. Trimming removed 4 bases at V and 3 bases at J, with 4 bases between.

V gene TRBV5-1 combines with J gene TRBJ2-7; D may be TRBD2 (5 bases). The CDR3 is made up of 13 amino acids. Germline V gives CDR1 SGHRS, CDR2 YFSETQ. Trimming stripped 3 bases from V and 6 bases from J, with 13 bases between. CDR3 sequence: CASSSPPGIEQYF. In DNA form, the CDR3 reads TGCGCCAGCAGCTCCCCCCCCGGGATCGAGCAGTACTTC.

The V and J genes are TRBV9 and TRBJ2-2, with TRBD2 matching over 11 bases. After removal of 0 bases from V and 5 bases from J, the junction contained 9 bases not matched to a gene. Germline values: CDR1 SGDLS, CDR2 YYNGEE. The CDR3 is 18 residues long. This CDR3 reads CASSVGLAGLPGTGELFF. The CDR3 coding sequence is TGTGCCAGCAGCGTAGGACTAGCGGGACTACCGGGGACCGGGGAGCTGTTTTTT.

The chain carries TRBV6-6 and TRBJ1-5, with 9 bases that match TRBD1. In germline, CDR1 is MNHNY, CDR2 SVGAGI (reference sequence). V shed 2 bases, J shed 3 bases, and the junction held 2 bases outside the gene matches. The CDR3 loop spans 15 amino acids. The CDR3, as DNA: TGTGCCAGCAGTTACCGGGACAGGGTCAATCAGCCCCAGCATTTT. It specifies CASSYRDRVNQPQHF.

This chain uses TRBV7-9 with TRBJ1-4; 8 bases align to TRBD1. Germline V gene data show CDR1 as SEHNR and CDR2 as FQNEAQ (reference sequence). V dropped 10 bases and J dropped 0; count of bases not matched to a gene: 7. This CDR3 is 15 amino acids long. The CDR3 reads CATTKTGATNEKLFF. The CDR3, as DNA: TGTGCCACTACTAAGACAGGGGCAACTAATGAAAAACTGTTTTTT.

This clone occurred a few times. The chain employs TRBV12-5 and TRBJ1-5, with 8 bases matching TRBD1. The CDR3 contains 14 residues. Germline lookup yields CDR1 LGHNT and CDR2 FRNRAP. V shed 6 bases and J 6 bases; nucleotides not matched to a gene: 7. CDR3 protein: CASGQGQGPQPQHF. The DNA of the CDR3 is TGTGCTAGTGGCCAAGGACAGGGTCCTCAGCCCCAGCATTTT. Together with reference TRBV12-5 and TRBJ1-5, the CDR3 gives the full variable domain: DARVTQTPRHKVTEMGQEVTMRCQPILGHNTVFWYRQTMMQGLELLAYFRNRAPLDDSGMPKDRFSAEMPDATLATLKIQPSEPRDSAVYFCASGQGQGPQPQHFGDGTRLSIL.

This clone has only one observation. The genes are TRBV6-5 and TRBJ1-1; 8 bases fit TRBD1. Trimming at V came to 7 bases and at J to 4 bases, leaving 8 bases not matched to a gene. The CDR3 runs 14 residues. The V gene's germline CDR1 is MNHEY and CDR2 SVGAGI. CDR3 in DNA: TGTGCCAGCAATGAACAGGGGGGCGGCACTGAAGCTTTCTTT. Translation gives CASNEQGGGTEAFF.

The chain is built from TRBV2 and TRBJ1-1, with TRBD1 matching 9 bases. The CDR3 length is 17 residues. Germline V lookup: CDR1 SNHLY, CDR2 FYNNEI. With 7 bases clipped from V and 3 bases from J, the junction kept 15 bases outside the gene matches. The CDR3 reads CASKEQGAREFHTEAFF. In DNA, the CDR3 is TGTGCCAGCAAGGAACAGGGGGCGCGTGAGTTTCACACTGAAGCTTTCTTT.

The rearrangement uses TRBV5-1 and TRBJ2-7; TRBD2 aligns across 13 bases. V was clipped by 3 bases and J by 7 bases; unmatched bases: 7. The CDR3 is made up of 15 amino acids. From germline, CDR1 is SGHRS and CDR2 YFSETQ. CDR3 sequence (DNA): TGCGCCAGCAGCTCAAGGACTAGCGGGAGTTCAGAGCAGTACTTC. Translation gives CASSSRTSGSSEQYF.

The chain couples TRBV6-5 to TRBJ2-7; 10 bases match TRBD1. CDR1 MNHEY and CDR2 SVGAGI come from the germline V gene. V was pared by 6 bases and J by 4 bases, with 6 bases of the junction left unmatched. This CDR3 is 14 amino acids long. CDR3 sequence (DNA): TGTGCCAGCAGCCGTGGACAGGGGGTATACGAGCAGTACTTC. Protein sequence: CASSRGQGVYEQYF.

The rearrangement links TRBV28 to TRBJ1-5; the D gene is possibly TRBD1 (6 bases). Germline CDR1 and CDR2: MDHEN and SYDVKM. The CDR3 has 17 residues. The V end lost 2 bases, the J end lost 0 bases, and 14 bases lay between the germline ends. The CDR3 DNA reads as TGTGCCAGCAGTTTAGTTACTGGACAGAATAGCAATCAGCCCCAGCATTTT. Its protein is CASSLVTGQNSNQPQHF.

The CDR3 coding sequence is TGTGCCAGCAGTGAAGCTGGCAGGTTAAACACCATATATTTT. This encodes CASSEAGRLNTIYF. This rearrangement joins TRBV6-1 to TRBJ1-3; D is unclear. The V end was cut by 0 bases, the J end by 6 bases, with 9 bases between. The CDR3 loop spans 14 amino acids. Germline CDR1 reads MNHNS; CDR2 reads SASEGT.

The J gene is TRBJ2-5, the V gene TRBV11-3; 9 positions match TRBD2. V gave up 1 base and J gave up 4 bases; unmatched junction bases: 4. This CDR3 is built from 15 residues. Germline CDR1 is SGHNT and CDR2 is YENEEA. CDR3 sequence (DNA): TGTGCCAGCAGCTTAGGAGGGCGGGGGGGAGAGACCCAGTACTTC. Protein sequence: CASSLGGRGGETQYF.

The chain carries TRBV9 and TRBJ2-7; 9 nucleotides match TRBD2. With 0 bases clipped from V and 4 bases from J, the junction kept 5 bases outside the gene matches. The CDR3 totals 15 residues. Per the germline V gene, CDR1 is SGDLS and CDR2 is YYNGEE. This CDR3 reads CASSVGLAGEYEQYF. The CDR3 DNA is TGTGCCAGCAGCGTAGGGTTAGCGGGAGAATACGAGCAGTACTTC.

This clone appeared a single time. This rearrangement joins TRBV5-1 to TRBJ2-7, with TRBD2 matching over 8 bases. CDR3 size: 16 residues. Looked up from germline, CDR1 is SGHRS and CDR2 is YFSETQ. V gave up 0 bases and J gave up 4 bases; unmatched junction bases: 9. The CDR3 reads CASSLAGAGERYEQYF. In nucleotides, the CDR3 is TGCGCCAGCAGCTTGGCCGGAGCGGGAGAACGGTACGAGCAGTACTTC.

The gene calls are TRBV7-9 and TRBJ2-7; 10 nucleotides match TRBD1. Per germline, CDR1 SEHNR and CDR2 FQNEAQ (reference sequence). The CDR3 totals 13 residues. V trimming: 6 bases; J trimming: 7 bases; junction bases outside the gene matches: 6. The CDR3 nucleotides are TGTGCCAGCAGTACCGGACAGGGGGGTGAGCAGTACTTC. This gives the protein CASSTGQGGEQYF.

The rearrangement joins TRBV9 to TRBJ2-1; D not certain. The CDR3 is 16 amino acids. Germline V gene data show CDR1 as SGDLS and CDR2 as YYNGEE. Trimming removed 0 bases at V and 4 bases at J, with 14 bases between. CDR3 loop: CASSVEPRVSYNEQFF. DNA for the CDR3: TGTGCCAGCAGCGTAGAACCGAGAGTTTCGTACAATGAGCAGTTCTTC.

This clone was observed once. This rearrangement joins TRBV27 to TRBJ2-7; 9 bases match TRBD2. The V and J ends lost 6 bases and 3 bases, in that order; junction bases with no gene match: 6. Germline CDR1 MNHEY, CDR2 SMNVEV (reference sequence). The CDR3 totals 14 residues. The CDR3 DNA is TGTGCCAGCAGGATAGCGGGAGAACTCTACGAGCAGTACTTC. Residues: CASRIAGELYEQYF.